These T cell receptor beta chains were read from a single sample in a study of T cell repertoires in cytomegalovirus infection. Each CDR3 protein gets one entry after TCRdb re-called the reads with MiXCR. Of 200,000 or so distinct CDR3 sequences in the sample, about 20% were seen once. Sequenced: PBMCs. The source is a human donor in good health (CMV status not recorded). Some clones in this sample may be carry-over from other donors' samples. Both conserved end residues are part of each CDR3. D genes are given only for firm matches. Rows give clone size only sometimes, using once, few, many, or a class for an expanded clone.

D gene | J gene | V gene | clone size | CDR3 DNA | CDR3 protein
. | TRBJ1-1 | TRBV5-1 | . | TGCGCCAGCAGCTTAACTGAAGCTTTCTTT | CASSLTEAFF
. | TRBJ2-2 | TRBV20-1 | . | TGCAGTGCTAGCGGCACCGGGGAGCTGTTTTTT | CSASGTGELFF
TRBD2 | TRBJ2-5 | TRBV12-3/TRBV12-4 | few | TGTGCCAGCAGGCGGGGGTACCAAGAGACCCAGTACTTC | CASRRGYQETQYF
TRBD1 | TRBJ1-1 | TRBV7-9 | few | TGTGCCAGCAGCCCGAAGGGGACAGGGTCGAACACTGAAGCTTTCTTT | CASSPKGTGSNTEAFF
. | TRBJ1-4 | TRBV7-2 | . | TGTGCCAGCAGCTCGAGTTGGGGGGCTGGAGAAAAACTGTTTTTT | CASSSSWGAGEKLFF
TRBD2 | TRBJ2-7 | TRBV29-1 | few | TGCAGTGCTAAAGCGGGACACGAGCAGTACTTC | CSAKAGHEQYF
. | TRBJ2-7 | TRBV12-3/TRBV12-4 | . | TGTGCCAGCAGGGGAGGTGGGGTGTACGAGCAGTACTTC | CASRGGGVYEQYF
. | TRBJ2-7 | TRBV20-1 | few | TGCAGTGCCCCGCTAGCTGGGGCCTACGAGCAGTACTTC | CSAPLAGAYEQYF
. | TRBJ1-5 | TRBV7-2 | few | TGTGCCAGCAGCTTACAGGGACAAATCAATCAGCCCCAGCATTTT | CASSLQGQINQPQHF
. | TRBJ2-3 | TRBV28 | many | TGTGCCAGCAGTACCCTCTGGGATACGCAGTATTTT | CASSTLWDTQYF
. | TRBJ2-1 | TRBV7-2 | many | TGTGCCAGCAGCTTACGGGGGAGGGGGAACAATGAGCAGTTCTTC | CASSLRGRGNNEQFF
TRBD2 | TRBJ2-2 | TRBV6-2/TRBV6-3 | . | TGTGCCAGCAGTTACGCTAGCGGGAGGGCCAGGTTGAACACCGGGGAGCTGTTTTTT | CASSYASGRARLNTGELFF
. | TRBJ2-7 | TRBV6-5 | . | TGTGCCAGCAGTTACTCTACAGGGTCGGGCGAGCAGTACTTC | CASSYSTGSGEQYF
. | TRBJ2-4 | TRBV29-1 | many | TGCAGCGTTACTTTTTCTCTAGCCAAAAACATTCAGTACTTC | CSVTFSLAKNIQYF
TRBD1 | TRBJ1-1 | TRBV11-2 | once | TGTGCCAGCAGCTTAAGGGGGGACAGGGGCCCCACTGAAGCTTTCTTT | CASSLRGDRGPTEAFF
. | TRBJ1-5 | TRBV6-1 | few | TGTGCCAGCAAAGGCAGGGTGGATCAGCCCCAGCATTTT | CASKGRVDQPQHF
TRBD1 | TRBJ2-5 | TRBV12-3/TRBV12-4 | few | TGTGCCAGCACCACGACAGGGCAAGAGACCCAGTACTTC | CASTTTGQETQYF
. | TRBJ1-4 | TRBV7-2 | many | TGTGCCAGCAGCTTCGGGGGATTCGAAAAACTGTTTTTT | CASSFGGFEKLFF
TRBD1 | TRBJ2-7 | TRBV2 | few | TGTGCCAGCATGCTACAGGGGGCGACGTACGAGCAGTACTTC | CASMLQGATYEQYF
TRBD1 | TRBJ1-5 | TRBV28 | few | TGTGCCAGCAGCCCAACCGGGACAGGGTTTCCGGAGCCCCAGCATTTT | CASSPTGTGFPEPQHF
TRBD1 | TRBJ2-5 | TRBV20-1 | . | TGCAGTGCCAAGGGGGCGGCCCGGGAGACCCAGTACTTC | CSAKGAARETQYF
. | TRBJ1-4 | TRBV19 | . | TGTGCCAGTAGCGGACTAGCAACTAATGAAAAACTGTTTTTT | CASSGLATNEKLFF
. | TRBJ1-5 | TRBV2 | . | TGTGCCAGCAGTGAAGCGCTTCGGGGTTGGGGTCAGCCCCAGCATTTT | CASSEALRGWGQPQHF
. | TRBJ2-2 | TRBV18 | . | TGTGCCAGCTCACCATTGGCGGGGAACACCGGGGAGCTGTTTTTT | CASSPLAGNTGELFF
. | TRBJ2-6 | TRBV6-6 | few | TGTGCCAGCAGTTTGTTTGCAGGGAACTCTGGGGCCAACGTCCTGACTTTC | CASSLFAGNSGANVLTF
TRBD1 | TRBJ2-4 | TRBV7-2 | many | TGTGCCAGCAGCTTAGTTATCGGACAGGGGGCCAAAAACATTCAGTACTTC | CASSLVIGQGAKNIQYF
. | TRBJ1-5 | TRBV6-1 | few | TGTGCCAGCAGTGACTTTGGGATCCAGCCCCAGCATTTT | CASSDFGIQPQHF
. | TRBJ2-7 | TRBV5-4 | . | TGTGCCAGCAGCTCTGGGAGGAACTCCTACGAGCAGTACTTC | CASSSGRNSYEQYF
. | TRBJ2-5 | TRBV7-6 | . | TGTGCCAGCCGTCGGAGACTCGGACCGGAGGAAGAGACCCAGTACTTC | CASRRRLGPEEETQYF
. | TRBJ2-3 | TRBV5-4 | few | TGTGCCATCCCGCGGGGGCCAGATACGCAGTATTTT | CAIPRGPDTQYF
. | TRBJ2-3 | TRBV20-1 | . | TGCAGTGCTCTCCGGGGCCGCACAGATACGCAGTATTTT | CSALRGRTDTQYF
. | TRBJ1-1 | TRBV10-3 | few | TGTGCCATCAGTGAGTGGGCACAGAATGAAGCTTTCTTT | CAISEWAQNEAFF
. | TRBJ1-2 | TRBV29-1 | few | TGCAGCGTTGAAGATGAGTGGGCGTCCTCTGGCTACACCTTC | CSVEDEWASSGYTF
TRBD2 | TRBJ2-3 | TRBV29-1 | few | TGCAGCGTTCAGCGAAATCGGCGGGAGCCCACAGATACGCAGTATTTT | CSVQRNRREPTDTQYF
TRBD2 | TRBJ2-1 | TRBV20-1 | many | TGCAGTGCTAGTGAGGAGACTAGCCCCTCCTACAATGAGCAGTTCTTC | CSASEETSPSYNEQFF
. | TRBJ2-1 | TRBV11-1 | few | TGTGCCAGCAGCTTAGGGAAGAGCGGCGGTAACAATGAGCAGTTCTTC | CASSLGKSGGNNEQFF
. | TRBJ2-3 | TRBV7-3 | many | TGTGCCAGCAGCTTAAATACGGGAGATACGCAGTATTTT | CASSLNTGDTQYF
. | TRBJ2-5 | TRBV5-6 | few | TGTGCCAGCAGCCTGACGGGACACGGGCAAGAGACCCAGTACTTC | CASSLTGHGQETQYF
. | TRBJ2-7 | TRBV7-2 | many | TGTGCCAGCAGCCCTGGTTACTTCTACGAGCAGTACTTC | CASSPGYFYEQYF
TRBD1 | TRBJ1-2 | TRBV5-4 | few | TGTGCCAGCAGCTCGGGACAGACAAACTACACCTTC | CASSSGQTNYTF
. | TRBJ2-2 | TRBV7-2 | . | TGTGCCAGCAGCGCCGCAGGGACCGGGGAGCTGTTTTTT | CASSAAGTGELFF
. | TRBJ2-5 | TRBV5-4 | . | TGTGCCAGCAGCCCACCTCTACAAGAGACCCAGTACTTC | CASSPPLQETQYF
. | TRBJ1-1 | TRBV29-1 | few | TGCAGCGTGTCCGCGACAGGTCCGGGTGACGGCACTGAAGCTTTCTTT | CSVSATGPGDGTEAFF
TRBD2 | TRBJ2-5 | TRBV10-3 | few | TGTGCCATCAGGCGGGGAGGGGAAGAGACCCAGTACTTC | CAIRRGGEETQYF
TRBD1 | TRBJ1-1 | TRBV7-9 | many | TGTGCCAGCAGCTGGCACAAATCGACAGGGGGAACTGAAGCTTTCTTT | CASSWHKSTGGTEAFF
. | TRBJ2-1 | TRBV12-3/TRBV12-4 | . | TGTGCCAGCAGTTTTAGGCAATATGAGCAGTTCTTC | CASSFRQYEQFF
TRBD1 | TRBJ1-3 | TRBV5-1 | . | TGCGCCAGCAGCCCTGAGACAGGGCCTACTGGAAACACCATATATTTT | CASSPETGPTGNTIYF
TRBD2 | TRBJ2-5 | TRBV5-1 | once | TGCGCCAGCAGCTTGGGACTAGCGGGAGTAGGAGAGACCCAGTACTTC | CASSLGLAGVGETQYF
TRBD2 | TRBJ2-3 | TRBV12-3/TRBV12-4 | . | TGTGCCAGCAGTTTAGGGCTAGCGGGAGGAGATATTAGCACAGATACGCAGTATTTT | CASSLGLAGGDISTDTQYF
. | TRBJ2-7 | TRBV7-2 | many | TGTGCCAGCAGTCGGACACTATCTCAGTACGAGCAGTACTTC | CASSRTLSQYEQYF
. | TRBJ1-1 | TRBV5-6 | . | TGTGCCAGCAGCTCAGGACTGGGTGAAGCTTTCTTT | CASSSGLGEAFF
. | TRBJ2-7 | TRBV30 | . | TGTGCCTGGTTGGGGAACTCGACAGGTAGGTACGAGCAGTACTTC | CAWLGNSTGRYEQYF
TRBD2 | TRBJ2-1 | TRBV29-1 | . | TGCAGCGCTTCCCCGTTGGGGGACGGCGGGAGTTCCTACAATGCGCAGTTCTTC | CSASPLGDGGSSYNAQFF
TRBD1 | TRBJ2-7 | TRBV7-8 | medium-sized | TGTGCCAGCAGCTGGGAGAGGGGCGCAGGGGGCGCATACGAGCAGTACTTC | CASSWERGAGGAYEQYF
. | TRBJ2-5 | TRBV11-2 | many | TGTGCCAGCAGCTTTGAACCCGGAGAGACCCAGTACTTC | CASSFEPGETQYF
. | TRBJ1-5 | TRBV2 | . | TGTGCCAGCAGCCTAGGACCTCCCCCCCAGCATTTT | CASSLGPPPQHF